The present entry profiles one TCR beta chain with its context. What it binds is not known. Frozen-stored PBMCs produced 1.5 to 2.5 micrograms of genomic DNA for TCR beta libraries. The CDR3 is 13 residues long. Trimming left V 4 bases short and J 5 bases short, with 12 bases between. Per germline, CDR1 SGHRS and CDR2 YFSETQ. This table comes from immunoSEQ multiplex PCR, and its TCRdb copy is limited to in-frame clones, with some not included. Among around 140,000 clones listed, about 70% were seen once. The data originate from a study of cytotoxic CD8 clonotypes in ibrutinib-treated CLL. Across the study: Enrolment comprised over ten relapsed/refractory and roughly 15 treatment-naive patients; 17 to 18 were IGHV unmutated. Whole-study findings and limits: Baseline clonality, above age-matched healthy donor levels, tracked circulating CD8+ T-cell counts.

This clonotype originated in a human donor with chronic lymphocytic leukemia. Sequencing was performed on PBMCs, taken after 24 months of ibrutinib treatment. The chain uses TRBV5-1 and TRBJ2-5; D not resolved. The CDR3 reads CASSPIGAETQYF. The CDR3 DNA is TGCGCCAGCAGCCCCATTGGAGCGGAGACCCAGTACTTC.